This is a list of T cell receptor beta chains from one sample in a study of molecular identifiers for immune sequencing clone quantification. TCRdb used MiXCR to reprocess the PCR reads, holding one entry per CDR3 protein. The sample holds a few hundred thousand distinct CDR3 sequences, under 25% seen once. What was sequenced was naive CD8+ T cells from blood, with Jurkat cell RNA spiked in. These receptor sequences come from a human donor in good health. Some libraries in this study had Jurkat cell RNA spiked in. Each CDR3 is given with its conserved first and last residue. D genes are given only for firm matches. Clone sizes are given selectively: once, few, many, or a class where the clone is expanded.

TRBV6-2/TRBV6-3	-	once	TRBJ2-2	TGTGCCAGCAGTTACTCGTATTTGGTAACCACAATACCGAACACCGGGGAGCTGTTTTTT	CASSYSYLVTTIPNTGELFF
TRBV27	TRBD1	few	TRBJ1-2	TGTGCCAGCAGTTTATCAAGCACCGGGACCGGGACAGGAATTTATGGCTACACCTTC	CASSLSSTGTGTGIYGYTF
TRBV2	-	-	TRBJ2-7	TGTGCCAGCAGTGAAGCGCTTGGGGGGCGGTACGCGCCGTACTTC	CASSEALGGRYAPYF
TRBV19	-	-	TRBJ2-3	TGTGCCAGTAGTATAGATGGCAGCCATCGCACAGATACGCAGTATTTT	CASSIDGSHRTDTQYF
TRBV25-1	-	-	TRBJ1-1	TGTGCCAGTTTGATTCTCTACTGGACAAGTAAGAACACTGAAGCTTTCTTT	CASLILYWTSKNTEAFF
TRBV20-1	-	-	TRBJ1-1	TGCAGTGCTAATCCCCCTGGACGGGGGGGGGGTACTGAAGCTTTCTTT	CSANPPGRGGGTEAFF
TRBV7-9	TRBD2	once	TRBJ2-2	TGTGCCAGCAGCTTTAGTAGGGCTAGCGGGACCGGGGAGCTGTTTTTT	CASSFSRASGTGELFF
TRBV13	TRBD2	few	TRBJ2-7	TGTGCCAGCAGCCAGACTAGCGGGAAAGCCTACGGGCAGTACTTC	CASSQTSGKAYGQYF
TRBV7-9	-	-	TRBJ1-1	TGTGCCAGCAGCCTCCTCGGGGAGAACACTGAAGCTTTCTTT	CASSLLGENTEAFF
TRBV11-2	-	-	TRBJ1-1	TGTGCCAGCAGCCCCGGGGCCCGGGATGAAGCTTTCTTT	CASSPGARDEAFF
TRBV29-1	-	-	TRBJ2-1	TGCAGCGTTGTCGCTGGCGACCACAATGAGCAGTTCTTC	CSVVAGDHNEQFF
TRBV12-3/TRBV12-4	-	many	TRBJ2-5	TGTGCCAGCCGCAGAGGAGAAGAGACCCAGTACTTC	CASRRGEETQYF
TRBV4-1	TRBD1	-	TRBJ1-1	TGCGCCAGCAGCCCATCGACAGGGACGAACACTGAAGCTTTCTTT	CASSPSTGTNTEAFF
TRBV4-3	-	few	TRBJ2-7	TGCGCCAGCAGCCCGAGTAGTGGGGGGAACTACGAGCAGTACTTC	CASSPSSGGNYEQYF
TRBV4-3	-	-	TRBJ1-1	TGCGCCAGCAGCCAAGGACATCAGAACACTGAAGCTTTCTTT	CASSQGHQNTEAFF
TRBV2	TRBD1	-	TRBJ1-5	TGTGCCAGCAGTGAAGGGACAGGGTATTTTAGGGGAACCAATCAGCCCCAGCATTTT	CASSEGTGYFRGTNQPQHF
TRBV12-3/TRBV12-4	-	-	TRBJ1-2	TGTGCCAGCAGTACCAACAGACAAGGCCTCTACACCTTC	CASSTNRQGLYTF
TRBV19	-	-	TRBJ1-1	TGTGCCAGTAGCCCGGGACAAACCACTGAAGCTTTCTTT	CASSPGQTTEAFF
TRBV5-6	-	-	TRBJ2-7	TGTGCCAGCAGCTTGGCCGCCCATGACCTCGAGCAGTACTTC	CASSLAAHDLEQYF
TRBV6-2/TRBV6-3	TRBD1	few	TRBJ1-5	TGTGCCAGCAGGTCGGACAGGCGGGGTAGCAATCAGCCCCAGCATTTT	CASRSDRRGSNQPQHF
TRBV2	TRBD2	few	TRBJ2-5	TGTGCAACCCGAAGCGGGGGGCTCAGGGAGACCCAGTACTTC	CATRSGGLRETQYF
TRBV12-3/TRBV12-4	TRBD1	many	TRBJ1-5	TGTGCCAGCAGCCACGGACAGGGCGATCAGCCCCAGCATTTT	CASSHGQGDQPQHF